The 25 T cell receptor beta chains in this list originate from one sample, sequenced in a study of cytomegalovirus exposure and HLA in healthy donors (dated by TCRdb to the late 2010s). The library was generated by the immunoSEQ multiplex PCR assay. A mixture of 60 forward primers for TCR Vbeta segments and 13 reverse primers for TCR Jbeta segments was used in the multiplex PCR. The clones in this table, taken by TCRdb from immuneACCESS, are in-frame only. Not every clone is retained; where verified, under half of the shortfall comes from an unresolved V gene, and the cause of the rest is unknown. For this sample there are a few hundred thousand clones; 65% to 85% appear just once. 2.9% of the sample lies in the top ten. Material: PBMCs. The receptors derive from a man under 40 in good health and CMV-seronegative.

This clone came up a few times. V is TRBV5-1 and J is TRBJ2-1, with TRBD2 matching 10 bases. This CDR3 is 16 amino acids long. Losses at the gene ends were 1 base for V and 4 bases for J; bases not matched to a gene: 5. Germline-derived CDR1 and CDR2 are SGHRS and YFSETQ. The CDR3 sequence: CASSLRSSGGYNEQFF. In DNA form, the CDR3 reads TGCGCCAGCAGCTTGCGCTCTAGCGGGGGTTACAATGAGCAGTTCTTC.

CDR3 in amino acids: CASNQGASNEKLFF. In DNA form, the CDR3 reads TGCGCCAGCAACCAGGGCGCGTCTAATGAAAAACTGTTTTTT. The gene calls are TRBV5-1 and TRBJ1-4; D might be TRBD1 (5 bases). CDR1 SGHRS and CDR2 YFSETQ come from the germline V gene. The CDR3 is 14 residues long. V gave up 6 bases and J gave up 3 bases, with 12 bases separating them.

The chain uses TRBV28 and TRBJ1-1, with D perhaps TRBD1 (6 bases). The germline V and J ends were trimmed by 6 bases and 3 bases, with 14 bases remaining between them. The CDR3 has 14 residues. The germline V gene has CDR1 MDHEN and CDR2 SYDVKM. The CDR3 loop reads CASRIDRSYTEAFF. DNA for the CDR3: TGTGCCAGCAGGATCGACAGGAGCTACACTGAAGCTTTCTTT.

This clone was seen once. The chain employs TRBV9 and TRBJ2-7, with TRBD2 matching over 9 bases. The CDR3 contains 14 residues. V dropped 4 bases and J dropped 2; count of bases not matched to a gene: 4. Per the germline V gene, CDR1 is SGDLS and CDR2 is YYNGEE. CDR3 nucleotides: TGTGCCAGCAGCTCACGACTAGCGGCCTACGAGCAGTACTTC. As protein: CASSSRLAAYEQYF.

This chain uses TRBV4-3 with TRBJ2-3, with D maybe TRBD2 (5 bases). The CDR3 loop spans 16 amino acids. V was cut by 0 bases and J by 3 bases, with 13 bases left in between. Germline CDR1 LGHNA, CDR2 YSLEER. The chain's CDR3 is CASSQEGQSGTDTQYF. Here the CDR3 DNA reads TGCGCCAGCAGCCAAGAGGGCCAGAGCGGAACAGATACGCAGTATTTT.

This clone was counted once. The gene calls are TRBV18 and TRBJ2-2; 7 bases are shared with TRBD1. The CDR3 totals 15 residues. Germline trimming cut 3 bases from V and 5 bases from J; bases unmatched to any gene: 6. CDR1 is KGHSH, CDR2 LQKENI, per germline. The CDR3 nucleotides are TGTGCCAGCTCACCCGTCCGACAGGGTACCGGGGAGCTGTTTTTT. It codes for CASSPVRQGTGELFF.

The V call is TRBV28, the J call TRBJ2-1, with D tentatively TRBD2 (6 bases). The germline CDR1 and CDR2 sequences are MDHEN and SYDVKM. Trimming left V 1 base short and J 7 bases short, with 14 bases between. This CDR3 spans 15 amino acids. This CDR3 is CASSLYAGLRNEQFF. The CDR3 DNA is TGTGCCAGCAGTTTATATGCGGGGTTAAGGAATGAGCAGTTCTTC.

V is TRBV15 and J is TRBJ1-5; D uncertain. V dropped 0 bases and J dropped 1 base, with 10 bases sitting between them. The CDR3 spans 16 residues. The germline gives CDR1 LNHNV, CDR2 YYDKDF (reference sequence). The CDR3 is CATSRDPGRSNQPQHF. The DNA of the CDR3 is TGTGCCACCAGCAGAGATCCCGGGAGGAGCAATCAGCCCCAGCATTTT.

The chain employs TRBV6-6 and TRBJ1-2, with 10 bases matching TRBD1. The length of the CDR3 is 15 residues. V lost 4 bases, J lost 2 bases, and 4 bases stayed unmatched. From germline, CDR1 is MNHNY and CDR2 SVGAGI (reference sequence). The CDR3 coding sequence is TGTGCCAGCAGTTCCCGACAGGGGGCGAACTATGGCTACACCTTC. It encodes CASSSRQGANYGYTF.

The chain combines TRBV4-1 with TRBJ2-7; 9 positions agree with TRBD2. Germline CDR1 reads MGHRA; CDR2 reads YSYEKL. The V segment lost 1 base and the J segment 0 bases; nucleotides outside the gene matches: 7. The length of the CDR3 is 17 residues. CDR3: CASSQGAAGGFSYEQYF. In nucleotides, the CDR3 is TGCGCCAGCAGCCAAGGTGCAGCGGGGGGTTTCTCCTACGAGCAGTACTTC.

This chain links TRBV28 with TRBJ1-5; 7 nucleotides line up with TRBD1. The length of the CDR3 is 14 residues. Germline V gives CDR1 MDHEN, CDR2 SYDVKM. The junction had 3 bases not matched to a gene; V was cut back by 4 bases and J by 3 bases. The CDR3 DNA is TGTGCCAGCAGTTCGGACAGGCCCAATCAGCCCCAGCATTTT. Encoded protein: CASSSDRPNQPQHF.

About this clone: The sample contains more than one DNA sequence encoding this CDR3. This sequence joins TRBV7-2 and TRBJ2-3; a possible D gene is TRBD2 (6 bases). The CDR3 extends over 14 amino acids. Germline V gene data show CDR1 as SGHTA and CDR2 as FQGNSA. Trimming left V 3 bases short and J 0 bases short, with 7 bases between. For the CDR3, the DNA is TGTGCCAGCAGCTTGAGCGGGAGCACAGATACGCAGTATTTT. It translates to CASSLSGSTDTQYF.

The chain joins TRBV28 to TRBJ1-2; possibly TRBD1 for D (6 bases). The V end was cut by 5 bases, the J end by 5 bases, with 15 bases between. Germline V lookup: CDR1 MDHEN, CDR2 SYDVKM. This CDR3 comprises 14 residues. The DNA for the CDR3 is TGTGCCAGCAGTCTCCTCGGCCAGGGGTATGGCTACACCTTC. This encodes CASSLLGQGYGYTF.

V is TRBV19 and J is TRBJ1-2; TRBD1 might be the D (5 bases). This CDR3 spans 14 amino acids. V shed 1 base and J shed 4 bases, with 10 bases lying between them. Germline CDR1 LNHDA, CDR2 SQIVND (reference sequence). CDR3 nucleotides: TGTGCCAGTAGTATAGCTCAGGGACTCTATGGCTACACCTTC. Translated: CASSIAQGLYGYTF.

The genes are TRBV7-6 and TRBJ2-1; 7 bases fit TRBD2. The germline gives CDR1 SGHVS, CDR2 FNYEAQ. J was trimmed by 5 bases and V by 3 bases; bases with no gene match: 13. The CDR3 runs to 17 residues. This CDR3 reads CASSLPPPGAGNNEQFF. The CDR3, as DNA: TGTGCCAGCAGCTTGCCTCCCCCGGGAGCGGGGAACAATGAGCAGTTCTTC.

The chain has TRBV7-2 and TRBJ2-7; D is perhaps TRBD2 (6 bases). Germline CDR1 is SGHTA and CDR2 is FQGNSA. This CDR3 spans 15 amino acids. Trimming removed 5 bases at V and 0 bases at J, with 14 bases between. The DNA of the CDR3 is TGTGCCAGCAGCATCCTCGGGACTCTCTCCTACGAGCAGTACTTC. Translation: CASSILGTLSYEQYF.

This clone has a handful of counts. Germline is not matched at one junction end, which may reflect a read error. The chain is built from TRBV5-1 and TRBJ2-6; 12 positions agree with TRBD1. The V gene's germline CDR1 is SGHRS and CDR2 YFSETQ. This CDR3 has 19 residues. CDR3 region: CASSLDGTGGSTGASVLTF. CDR3 DNA: TGCGCCAGCAGCTTGGACGGGACAGGGGGCTCCACTGGGGCCAGCGTCCTGACTTTC.

This sequence joins TRBV6-4 and TRBJ2-3, with a possible D match to TRBD1 (5 bases). CDR3 length: 20 amino acids. Per the germline V gene, CDR1 is MRHNA and CDR2 is SNTAGT. Trimming took 2 bases from V and 2 from J, leaving 26 bases between them. CDR3 residues: CASSDGAGSRQPAVTDTQYF. The CDR3 DNA follows: TGTGCCAGCAGTGACGGGGCAGGGTCCCGACAACCGGCGGTCACAGATACGCAGTATTTT.

The rearrangement links TRBV29-1 to TRBJ1-1, with D possibly matching TRBD1 (5 bases). CDR3 length: 14 amino acids. Looked up from germline, CDR1 is SQVTM and CDR2 is ANQGSEA. Trimming took 4 bases from V and 5 from J, leaving 17 bases between them. The CDR3 protein is CSVGPLSGGTEAFF. The CDR3 DNA reads as TGCAGCGTTGGACCTCTGTCCGGGGGGACTGAAGCTTTCTTT.

This clone was seen a handful of times. The V call is TRBV9, the J call TRBJ2-7; D is possibly TRBD2 (6 bases). CDR1 and CDR2 from the germline V gene are SGDLS and YYNGEE. The V and J ends lost 4 bases and 2 bases respectively, with 13 bases between them. The CDR3 extends over 14 amino acids. In nucleotides, the CDR3 is TGTGCCAGCAGCCCCCGGACGGGAGCCTACGAGCAGTACTTC. Translated, it gives CASSPRTGAYEQYF.

The V and J genes are TRBV9 and TRBJ2-1, with TRBD2 identical over 13 bases. Germline lookup yields CDR1 SGDLS and CDR2 YYNGEE. CDR3 size: 19 residues. V lost 3 bases, J lost 6 bases, and 15 bases stayed unmatched. CDR3: CASSGAGLAGVSWINEQFF. Written as DNA, the CDR3 is TGTGCCAGCAGCGGGGCAGGACTAGCGGGGGTTTCTTGGATCAATGAGCAGTTCTTC.

This clone was counted between two and nine times. The genes are TRBV6-6 and TRBJ2-5, with D perhaps being TRBD1 or TRBD2 (5 bases each). V was shortened by 10 bases and J by 5 bases, with 11 bases between the two germline ends. This CDR3 contains 11 residues. Germline assignment: CDR1 MNHNY and CDR2 SVGAGI (reference sequence). The CDR3 DNA sequence: TGTGCCACCAGGGAGATGGAGACCCAGTACTTC. As protein: CATREMETQYF.

The V call is TRBV18, the J call TRBJ2-5; 12 nucleotides line up with TRBD2. V shed 5 bases and J 1 base; nucleotides not matched to a gene: 5. Germline V lookup: CDR1 KGHSH, CDR2 LQKENI. The CDR3 is 16 residues long. The CDR3 bases are TGTGCCAGCTCAGCCGGACTAGCGGGGCCCCAAGAGACCCAGTACTTC. It codes for CASSAGLAGPQETQYF.

The V call is TRBV7-9, the J call TRBJ2-6; the D gene is possibly TRBD1 (6 bases). V was cut by 5 bases and J by 4 bases, with 12 bases left in between. Germline CDR1 SEHNR, CDR2 FQNEAQ (reference sequence). The CDR3 contains 15 residues. The CDR3 loop is CASSPTGRGANVLTF. In DNA form, the CDR3 reads TGTGCCAGCAGCCCTACAGGGCGGGGGGCCAACGTCCTGACTTTC. The variable domain in full, completed from reference TRBV7-9 and TRBJ2-6, reads DTGVSQNPRHKITKRGQNVTFRCDPISEHNRLYWYRQTLGQGPEFLTYFQNEAQLEKSRLLSDRFSAERPKGSFSTLEIQRTEQGDSAMYLCASSPTGRGANVLTFGAGSRLTVL.

V usage is TRBV5-4 and J usage is TRBJ1-3; no clear D. In germline, CDR1 is SGHNT, CDR2 YYREEE (reference sequence). Trimming cost V 3 bases and J 0 bases, with 7 bases left between them. The CDR3 has 14 amino acids. The CDR3 here is CASSSRNSGNTIYF. In nucleotides, the CDR3 is TGTGCCAGCAGCTCGAGGAACTCTGGAAACACCATATATTTT.